This paragraph covers one TCR beta chain sequence. Its antigen is not known. CD4+ cells were split into CD45RA+ naive and CD45RA-negative memory subsets. This entry is derived from a study of shared clonotypes between healthy human individuals. Study as a whole: Donor ages ranged 18 to 49 years: a couple of women, three men.

The study, taken as a whole, reports: Naive subsets usually exceeded memory subsets in estimated richness.

Replicate PCRs from sorted subsets contained approximately 220 ng DNA, which is around 30,000 T cell genomes. The data were produced by immunoSEQ multiplex PCR, yet TCRdb's version contains in-frame clones alone and is incomplete. Found here are millions of clones, 93% of them singletons; the top ten hold 0.39%. Sequencing was carried out using naive CD4+ T cells from PBMCs. Stated subset: CD45RA+ positively selected. The clonotype was recovered from a man between 18 and 35 years old in good health. Some clones in this sample may be carry-over from other donors' samples.

In nucleotides, the CDR3 is TGTGCCAGCAGCTTACCCGCCTACAATGAGCAGTTCTTC. As protein: CASSLPAYNEQFF. This chain uses TRBV7-3 with TRBJ2-1; D unclear. The germline V gene encodes CDR1 SGHTA and CDR2 FQGTGA. CDR3 length: 13 residues. The V and J ends lost 2 bases and 2 bases respectively, with 4 bases between them.